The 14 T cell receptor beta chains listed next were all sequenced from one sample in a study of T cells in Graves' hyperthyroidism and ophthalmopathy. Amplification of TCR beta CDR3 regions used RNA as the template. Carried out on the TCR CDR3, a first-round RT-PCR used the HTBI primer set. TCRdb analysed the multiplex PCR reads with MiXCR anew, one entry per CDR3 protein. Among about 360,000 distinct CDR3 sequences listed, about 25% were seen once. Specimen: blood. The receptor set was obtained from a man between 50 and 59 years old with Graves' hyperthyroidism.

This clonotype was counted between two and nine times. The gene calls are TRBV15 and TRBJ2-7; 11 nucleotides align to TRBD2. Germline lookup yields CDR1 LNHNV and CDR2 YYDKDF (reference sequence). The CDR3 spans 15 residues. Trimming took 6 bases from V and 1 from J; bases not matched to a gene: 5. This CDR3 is CATRSRTSGSYEQYF. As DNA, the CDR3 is TGTGCCACCAGAAGCCGGACTAGCGGGTCCTACGAGCAGTACTTC.

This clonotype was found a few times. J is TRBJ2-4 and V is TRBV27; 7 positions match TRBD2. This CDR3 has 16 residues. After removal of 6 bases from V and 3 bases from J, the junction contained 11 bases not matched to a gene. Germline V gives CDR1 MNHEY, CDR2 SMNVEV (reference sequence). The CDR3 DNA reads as TGTGCCAGCAGCGACCCAAGCGGGATAGTCAAAAACATTCAGTACTTC. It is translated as CASSDPSGIVKNIQYF.

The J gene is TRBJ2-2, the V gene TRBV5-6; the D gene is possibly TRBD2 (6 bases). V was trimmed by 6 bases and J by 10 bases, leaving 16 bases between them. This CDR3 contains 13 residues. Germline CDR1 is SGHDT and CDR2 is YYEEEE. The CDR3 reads CASNAAGEEELFF. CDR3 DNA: TGTGCCAGCAACGCGGCCGGGGAGGAGGAGCTGTTTTTT.

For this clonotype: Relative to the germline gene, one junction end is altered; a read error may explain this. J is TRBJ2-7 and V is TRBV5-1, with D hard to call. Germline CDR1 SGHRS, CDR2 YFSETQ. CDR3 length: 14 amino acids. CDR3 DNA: TGCGCCAACAGCTTGGGCCCCGAGATTTACGAGCAGTACTTC. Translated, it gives CANSLGPEIYEQYF.

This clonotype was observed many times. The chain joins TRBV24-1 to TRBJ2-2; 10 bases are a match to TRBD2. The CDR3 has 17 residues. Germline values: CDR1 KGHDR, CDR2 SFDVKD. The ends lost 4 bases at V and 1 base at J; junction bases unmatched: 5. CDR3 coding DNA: TGTGCCACCAGTGACCCTGGACTAGCGGTGAACACCGGGGAGCTGTTTTTT. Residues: CATSDPGLAVNTGELFF.

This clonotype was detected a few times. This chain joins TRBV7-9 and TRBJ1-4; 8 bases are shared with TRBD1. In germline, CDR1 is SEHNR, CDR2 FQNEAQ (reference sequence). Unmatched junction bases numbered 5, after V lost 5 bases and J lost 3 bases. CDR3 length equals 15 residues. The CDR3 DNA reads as TGTGCCAGCAGCAAAGCGGACAGGGCTAATGAAAAACTGTTTTTT. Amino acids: CASSKADRANEKLFF.

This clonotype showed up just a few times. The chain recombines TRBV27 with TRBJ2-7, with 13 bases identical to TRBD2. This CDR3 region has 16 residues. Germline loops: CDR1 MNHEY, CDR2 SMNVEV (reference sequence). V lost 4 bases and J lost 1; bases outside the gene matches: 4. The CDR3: CASSSGLAGVSYEQYF. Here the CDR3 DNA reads TGTGCCAGCAGTTCCGGACTAGCGGGAGTGTCCTACGAGCAGTACTTC.

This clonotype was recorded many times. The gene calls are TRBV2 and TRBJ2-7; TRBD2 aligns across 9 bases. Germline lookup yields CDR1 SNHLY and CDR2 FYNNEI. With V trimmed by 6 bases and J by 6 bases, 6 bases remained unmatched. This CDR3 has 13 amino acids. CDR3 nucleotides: TGTGCCAGCAGATTCGCGGGGGGGGCCGAGCAGTACTTC. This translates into CASRFAGGAEQYF.

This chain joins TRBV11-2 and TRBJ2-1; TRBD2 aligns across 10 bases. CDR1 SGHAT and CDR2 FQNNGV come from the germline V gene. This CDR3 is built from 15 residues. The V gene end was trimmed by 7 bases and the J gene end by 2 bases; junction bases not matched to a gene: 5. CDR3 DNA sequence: TGTGCCAGCATAATTAGCGGGGGGACCTACAATGAGCAGTTCTTC. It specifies CASIISGGTYNEQFF.

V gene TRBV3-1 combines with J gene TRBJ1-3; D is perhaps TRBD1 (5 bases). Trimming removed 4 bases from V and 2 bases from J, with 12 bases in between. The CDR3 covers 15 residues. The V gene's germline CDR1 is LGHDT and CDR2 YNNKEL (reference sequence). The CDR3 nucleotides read TGTGCCAGCAGCCGGGACTGGCGCACTGGAAACACCATATATTTT. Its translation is CASSRDWRTGNTIYF.

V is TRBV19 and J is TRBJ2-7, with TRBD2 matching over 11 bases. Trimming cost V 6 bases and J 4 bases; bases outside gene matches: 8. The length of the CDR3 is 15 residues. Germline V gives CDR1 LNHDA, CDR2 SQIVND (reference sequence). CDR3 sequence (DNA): TGTGCCAGTAGGCCGGGACTAGCGGCCTCTTACGAGCAGTACTTC. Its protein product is CASRPGLAASYEQYF.

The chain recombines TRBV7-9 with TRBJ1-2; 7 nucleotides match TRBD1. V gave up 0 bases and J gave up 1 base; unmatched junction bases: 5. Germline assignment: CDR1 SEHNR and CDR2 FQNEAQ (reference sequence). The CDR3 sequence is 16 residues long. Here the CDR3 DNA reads TGTGCCAGCAGCTTAGCAACAGGGGAGTATAACTATGGCTACACCTTC. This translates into CASSLATGEYNYGYTF.

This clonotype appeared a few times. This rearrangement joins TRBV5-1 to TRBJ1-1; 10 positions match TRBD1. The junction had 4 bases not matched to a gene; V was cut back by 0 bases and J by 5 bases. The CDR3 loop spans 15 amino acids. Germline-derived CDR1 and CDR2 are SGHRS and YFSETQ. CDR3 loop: CASSLGGTGATEAFF. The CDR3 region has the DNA TGCGCCAGCAGCTTGGGTGGGACAGGGGCGACTGAAGCTTTCTTT.

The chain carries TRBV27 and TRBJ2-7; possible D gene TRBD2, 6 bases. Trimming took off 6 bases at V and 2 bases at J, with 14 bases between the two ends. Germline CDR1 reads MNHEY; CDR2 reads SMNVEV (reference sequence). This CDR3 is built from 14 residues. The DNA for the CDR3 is TGTGCCAGCAGCCCTAGCGCCTTGCCCTACGAGCAGTACTTC. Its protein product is CASSPSALPYEQYF.